This passage covers 18 T cell receptor beta chains from one sample sequenced in a study of cytomegalovirus exposure and HLA in healthy donors. PCR used 60 Vbeta primers and 13 Jbeta primers. Produced via immunoSEQ multiplex PCR; TCRdb's table is partial and in-frame only. In the table there are 90,000 to 120,000 clones, approximately 70% of which are singletons. The sample consisted of PBMCs. These receptors originate from a young woman in good health and CMV-seropositive.

The chain employs TRBV14 and TRBJ1-2, with 10 nucleotides matching TRBD1. Germline V gene lookup returns CDR1 SGHDN and CDR2 FVKESK. The CDR3 has 14 amino acids. J lost 2 bases, V lost 6 bases, and 3 bases had no gene match. In nucleotides, the CDR3 is TGTGCCAGCAGGGGGACAGGGGAGAACTATGGCTACACCTTC. It specifies CASRGTGENYGYTF.

This clone turned up a few times. The genes are TRBV2 and TRBJ2-7, with D tentatively TRBD2 (6 bases). From germline, CDR1 is SNHLY and CDR2 FYNNEI. The CDR3 sequence is 13 residues long. With 7 bases removed from V and 1 base from J, the gap between germline ends came to 11 bases. The CDR3 nucleotides read TGTGCCAGCAAGGGAGGCGATTCCTACGAGCAGTACTTC. Translation: CASKGGDSYEQYF.

This clone was detected once. The germline gene is not matched at one end of the junction; a read error may be the cause. The chain carries TRBV7-8 and TRBJ2-5, with 7 positions matching TRBD1. Germline V gene data show CDR1 as SGHVS and CDR2 as FQNEAQ. The length of the CDR3 is 15 residues. CDR3 in amino acids: CASSQTRQGGYSRDF. CDR3 bases: TGTGCCAGCAGCCAAACCCGACAGGGTGGTTACTCGAGGGACTTC.

In its sample, this clone was seen once. The chain employs TRBV6-6 and TRBJ2-7, with TRBD2 identical over 7 bases. The trim removed 5 bases at V and 6 bases at J, leaving 10 bases unmatched. Germline V lookup: CDR1 MNHNY, CDR2 SVGAGI (reference sequence). The CDR3 spans 14 residues. This CDR3 reads CASSPPAPGGEQYF. The DNA for the CDR3 is TGTGCCAGCAGTCCCCCAGCGCCGGGGGGCGAGCAGTACTTC.

V and J are TRBV19 and TRBJ2-2; no definite D call. This CDR3 has 16 amino acids. Trimming shortened V by 2 bases and J by 2 bases, and 12 bases separated the two germline ends. Looked up from germline, CDR1 is LNHDA and CDR2 is SQIVND (reference sequence). The CDR3 region is CASSIIRGANTGELFF. CDR3 in DNA: TGTGCCAGTAGTATAATTAGAGGAGCTAACACCGGGGAGCTGTTTTTT.

This clone was counted a few times. The chain links TRBV10-1 to TRBJ2-7; D not resolved. V shed 2 bases and J shed 0 bases, with 8 bases lying between them. Germline V gene sequence: CDR1 WNHNN, CDR2 SYGVQD (reference sequence). This CDR3 contains 14 residues. The CDR3 loop reads CASSEKTSSYEQYF. The CDR3 DNA sequence: TGCGCCAGCAGTGAGAAAACAAGCTCCTACGAGCAGTACTTC.

The V gene is TRBV6-5, the J gene TRBJ2-1; D is possibly TRBD2 (5 bases). Trimming cost V 7 bases and J 5 bases, with 9 bases left between them. Germline CDR1 is MNHEY and CDR2 is SVGAGI. The CDR3 has 12 amino acids. DNA of the CDR3: TGTGCCAGCAAGGGAGCTAACAATGAGCAGTTCTTC. This gives the protein CASKGANNEQFF.

The chain couples TRBV30 to TRBJ2-3; D not certain. This CDR3 region has 14 residues. Per germline, CDR1 GTSNPN and CDR2 SVGIG (reference sequence). Trimming pared 2 bases from V and 0 bases from J, leaving 9 bases between. The CDR3 nucleotides read TGTGCCTGGAGTCGTGTCGGGAGCACAGATACGCAGTATTTT. Translation: CAWSRVGSTDTQYF.

The chain has TRBV6-1 and TRBJ2-5; 9 bases are shared with TRBD2. Losses at the gene ends were 7 bases for V and 2 bases for J; bases not matched to a gene: 8. Germline loops: CDR1 MNHNS, CDR2 SASEGT. The CDR3 spans 15 residues. This CDR3 is CASNLLAGEQETQYF. The DNA for the CDR3 is TGTGCCAGCAACCTATTAGCGGGGGAACAAGAGACCCAGTACTTC.

The chain recombines TRBV10-2 with TRBJ2-3; perhaps TRBD2 as D (6 bases). The CDR3 is 15 amino acids. Trimming stripped 0 bases from V and 1 base from J, with 8 bases between. Germline V gives CDR1 WSHSY, CDR2 SAAADI. CDR3 bases: TGCGCCAGCAGTGAGTCTGGCGGGGGCACAGATACGCAGTATTTT. Amino acid sequence: CASSESGGGTDTQYF.

The chain couples TRBV29-1 to TRBJ2-1, with 10 positions matching TRBD2. The germline V gene has CDR1 SQVTM and CDR2 ANQGSEA. With V trimmed by 3 bases and J by 2 bases, 13 bases remained unmatched. This CDR3 has 18 amino acids. CDR3 nucleotide sequence: TGCAGCGTTGATTCGTTCGGAGCGGGAGGGTGGACCTACAATGAGCAGTTCTTC. It specifies CSVDSFGAGGWTYNEQFF.

The chain recombines TRBV6-1 with TRBJ1-1; D gene unclear. This CDR3 spans 12 amino acids. Germline CDR1 is MNHNS and CDR2 is SASEGT. The germline V and J ends were trimmed by 6 bases and 0 bases, with 5 bases remaining between them. The CDR3 region has the DNA TGTGCCAGCAGCACAGTGAACACTGAAGCTTTCTTT. The encoded protein is CASSTVNTEAFF.

The J gene is TRBJ2-2, the V gene TRBV10-1; TRBD2 agrees at 10 bases. This CDR3 is 18 amino acids long. Looked up from germline, CDR1 is WNHNN and CDR2 is SYGVQD (reference sequence). With 7 bases clipped from V and 1 base from J, the junction kept 12 bases outside the gene matches. This CDR3 is CASIILQREGQNTGELFF. The CDR3 DNA sequence: TGCGCCAGCATCATACTCCAGCGGGAGGGCCAGAACACCGGGGAGCTGTTTTTT.

V gene TRBV27 combines with J gene TRBJ2-5, with TRBD2 matching 12 bases. J lost 5 bases, V lost 4 bases, and 14 bases had no gene match. This CDR3 spans 18 amino acids. Germline CDR1 and CDR2: MNHEY and SMNVEV (reference sequence). CDR3 nucleotides: TGTGCCAGCAGTTCATCGACTAGCGGGAGAAGGTTTCACGAGACCCAGTACTTC. Protein: CASSSSTSGRRFHETQYF.

This clone has just a few counts. The chain carries TRBV5-4 and TRBJ2-7; 8 bases match TRBD1. The CDR3 length is 14 residues. Germline CDR1 is SGHNT and CDR2 is YYREEE (reference sequence). V trimming: 2 bases; J trimming: 1 base; junction bases outside the gene matches: 2. The CDR3 DNA follows: TGTGCCAGCAGCTTTGGACAGGGATCCTACGAGCAGTACTTC. It codes for CASSFGQGSYEQYF.

The V gene is TRBV6-5, the J gene TRBJ2-7; 7 bases fit TRBD1. The germline V gene has CDR1 MNHEY and CDR2 SVGAGI. Trimming at V came to 2 bases and at J to 1 base, leaving 5 bases not matched to a gene. The CDR3 consists of 15 residues. Written as DNA, the CDR3 is TGTGCCAGCAGTTACGGGACAGAGAATTCCTACGAGCAGTACTTC. Its translation: CASSYGTENSYEQYF.

V usage is TRBV27 and J usage is TRBJ2-2; 10 bases map to TRBD2. Germline V gives CDR1 MNHEY, CDR2 SMNVEV (reference sequence). The J segment lost 6 bases and the V segment lost 2 bases, leaving 6 bases of the junction unmatched. The CDR3 runs to 16 residues. CDR3 sequence reads: CASSLNLGLAPGELFF. The CDR3 nucleotides read TGTGCCAGCAGTTTAAATCTGGGACTAGCGCCCGGGGAGCTGTTTTTT.

V is TRBV27 and J is TRBJ2-1; 7 bases align to TRBD1. V was clipped by 4 bases and J by 0 bases; unmatched bases: 6. The germline V gene has CDR1 MNHEY and CDR2 SMNVEV (reference sequence). The CDR3 is 16 residues long. CDR3 sequence reads: CASSSGQDLSYNEQFF. The CDR3 nucleotides read TGTGCCAGCAGTTCAGGACAGGACCTCTCCTACAATGAGCAGTTCTTC.